The clone carrying this TCR beta chain was picked up one time. The antigen is not known. The data are from a study of OX40 agonist ivuxolimab in advanced cancers. On the study more broadly: The patients' treatment was ivuxolimab, an agonistic anti-OX40 (CD134) antibody. Study-wide results and caveats: Individuals who were partial responders at 0.1-3.0 mg/kg had clonal expansion that ranked among the lowest. In general, CD8+ T cells held more expanded clones than CD4+ did, on average.

CDR3 length: 14 amino acids. The V end lost 5 bases, the J end lost 4 bases, and 14 bases lay between the germline ends. In germline, CDR1 is SGHVS, CDR2 FQNEAQ. Patients who had autoimmune disease history or got systemic immunosuppression were left out. Data came from immunoSEQ multiplex PCR; TCRdb stores just in-frame clones and leaves some out. The sample includes about 82,000 clones, around 83% of them seen just once. The sequence was collected from an adult with an advanced solid tumor such as melanoma, head and neck, liver or kidney cancer. Material: CD4+ or CD8+ T cells sorted from blood, obtained in a trial of the OX40 agonist ivuxolimab. The chain combines TRBV7-8 with TRBJ1-1; a possible D gene is TRBD1 (5 bases). CDR3 sequence reads: CASSPRALGTEAFF. The CDR3 bases are TGTGCCAGCAGCCCCAGGGCCCTTGGCACTGAAGCTTTCTTT.